In its sample, the clone carrying this T cell receptor (beta chain) was seen a few times. Researchers amplified the TCR beta CDR3 regions from RNA transcripts. A first-round RT-PCR of the TCR CDR3 used the HTBI primer set. TCRdb ran MiXCR on the multiplex PCR reads and lists one entry per CDR3 protein. The sample shows 500,000 to 650,000 distinct CDR3 sequences, more than 12% of them seen only once. This record comes from a study of T cells in Graves' hyperthyroidism and ophthalmopathy. V was pared by 6 bases and J by 6 bases, with 9 bases between. The CDR3 runs 11 residues. Sequenced input: blood. The chain joins TRBV12-3 or TRBV12-4 to TRBJ2-7; D unresolved. This TCR was sampled from a woman aged 45-65 years with Graves' ophthalmopathy. CDR3 amino acids: CASRGISEQYF. DNA for the CDR3: TGTGCCAGCAGGGGGATCTCCGAGCAGTACTTC.